The source of this T cell receptor (beta chain) is a study of cytomegalovirus exposure and HLA in healthy donors. With V trimmed by 1 base and J by 3 bases, 1 base remained unmatched. Germline CDR1 SGHRS, CDR2 YFSETQ. The CDR3 loop spans 15 amino acids. Concerning this clone itself: The antigen is not known.

Whole-study findings and limits: Prediction of most subjects' HLA-A and HLA-B alleles by TCR beta sequences was reportedly accurate. Presence/absence results assume similar sequencing depth per donor, which may not hold.

All donors participated as healthy donors of bone marrow. Primers: 60 Vbeta forward and 13 Jbeta reverse. TCRdb keeps only in-frame clones here, not all; method: immunoSEQ multiplex PCR. In the table there are 170,000 or so clones, around nine tenths of which are singletons. Sequencing was performed on PBMCs. The receptor was derived from a woman younger than 30 in good health and CMV-seronegative. The chain carries TRBV5-1 and TRBJ2-1; 10 nucleotides match TRBD2. DNA of the CDR3: TGCGCCAGCAGCTTGACTAGCGGGGACTACAATGAGCAGTTCTTC. Protein sequence: CASSLTSGDYNEQFF.